This T cell receptor (beta chain) is drawn from a study of cytomegalovirus exposure and HLA in healthy donors. Whole-study context: An analysis done earlier identified 95 million to 140 million unique TCR beta sequences from about 179 million T cells. Overall study findings and caveats: Cytomegalovirus-associated TCR beta chains were listed, numbering roughly 150. Later on, a genetic analysis was performed. It linked a missense variant in DCLRE1C with V- and J-gene trimming of TCR beta.

Deletions cut 0 bases from V and 1 base from J, with 7 bases between. There are 15 residues in the CDR3. CDR1 SGHTA and CDR2 FQGNSA come from the germline V gene. A word on this clone: Antigen specificity is unknown.

Primers included in the PCR were 60 Vbeta and 13 Jbeta primers. This table comes from immunoSEQ multiplex PCR, and its TCRdb copy is limited to in-frame clones, with some not included. The data hold under 200,000 clones, with about four fifths observed a single time. The J gene is TRBJ2-1, the V gene TRBV7-2; D gene unclear. This receptor was identified in a male donor in good health and CMV-seropositive. Specimen: PBMCs. The CDR3 DNA sequence: TGTGCCAGCAGCTTAGCGCAGGTATCCTACAATGAGCAGTTCTTC. Protein sequence: CASSLAQVSYNEQFF.